This paragraph reports one T cell receptor (beta chain). Method: immunoSEQ multiplex PCR; TCRdb's copy keeps in-frame clones and lacks some. The profile shows 200,000 to 250,000 clones, nearly 90% of them singletons. This specimen belongs to a study of blood T cell repertoires in COVID-19. The receptor was derived from a man aged 25 to 40 who had been exposed to COVID-19. Sequencing used PBMCs or T cells enriched from blood (not recorded which).

The CDR3 spells CASSGVGGTDTQYF. CDR3 coding DNA: TGTGCCAGCAGTGGGGTCGGAGGCACAGATACGCAGTATTTT. The chain employs TRBV2 and TRBJ2-3; no clear D. CDR1 is SNHLY and CDR2 is FYNNEI in the germline V gene. This CDR3 has 14 residues. Between the trimmed V and J ends, which lost 4 bases and 1 base, there was a span of 9 bases.